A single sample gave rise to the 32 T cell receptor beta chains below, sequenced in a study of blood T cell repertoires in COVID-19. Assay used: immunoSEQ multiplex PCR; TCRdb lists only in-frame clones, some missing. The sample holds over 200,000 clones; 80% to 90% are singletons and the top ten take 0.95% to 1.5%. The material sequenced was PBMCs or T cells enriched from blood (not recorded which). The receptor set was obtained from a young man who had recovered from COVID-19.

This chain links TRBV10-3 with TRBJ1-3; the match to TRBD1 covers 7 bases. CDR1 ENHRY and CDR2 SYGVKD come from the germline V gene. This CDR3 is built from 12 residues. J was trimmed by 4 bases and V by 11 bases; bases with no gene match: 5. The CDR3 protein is CAFRDRGNTIYF. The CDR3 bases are TGTGCCTTCCGGGACAGAGGAAACACCATATATTTT.

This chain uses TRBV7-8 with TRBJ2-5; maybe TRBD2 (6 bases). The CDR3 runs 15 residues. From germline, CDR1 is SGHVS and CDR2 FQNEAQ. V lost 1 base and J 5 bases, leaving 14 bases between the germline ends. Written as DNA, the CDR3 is TGTGCCAGCAGCTTAGACGCCGGGGGATTTGAGACCCAGTACTTC. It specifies CASSLDAGGFETQYF.

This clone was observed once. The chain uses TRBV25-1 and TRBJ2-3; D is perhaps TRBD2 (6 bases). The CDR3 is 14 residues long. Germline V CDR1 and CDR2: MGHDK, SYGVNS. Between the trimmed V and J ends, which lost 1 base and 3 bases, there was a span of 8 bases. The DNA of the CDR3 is TGTGCCAGCAGTGAATTTCGGGGGACAGATACGCAGTATTTT. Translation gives CASSEFRGTDTQYF.

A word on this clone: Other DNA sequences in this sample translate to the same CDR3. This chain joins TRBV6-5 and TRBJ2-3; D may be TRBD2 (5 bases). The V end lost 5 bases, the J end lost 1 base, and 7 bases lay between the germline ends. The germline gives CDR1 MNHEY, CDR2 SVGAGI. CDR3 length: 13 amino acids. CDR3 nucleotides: TGTGCCAGCAGTCGGACTGGCACAGATACGCAGTATTTT. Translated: CASSRTGTDTQYF.

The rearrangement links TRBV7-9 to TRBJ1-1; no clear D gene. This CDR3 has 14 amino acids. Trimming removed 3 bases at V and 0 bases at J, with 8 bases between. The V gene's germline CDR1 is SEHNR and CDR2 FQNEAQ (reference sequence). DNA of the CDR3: TGTGCCAGCAGCTTTCCCCCAATGAACACTGAAGCTTTCTTT. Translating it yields CASSFPPMNTEAFF.

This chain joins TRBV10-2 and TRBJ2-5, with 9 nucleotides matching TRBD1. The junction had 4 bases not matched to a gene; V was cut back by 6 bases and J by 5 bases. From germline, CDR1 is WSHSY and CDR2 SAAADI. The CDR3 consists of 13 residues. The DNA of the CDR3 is TGCGCCAGCAGCGGGACAGGGAAGGAGACCCAGTACTTC. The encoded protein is CASSGTGKETQYF.

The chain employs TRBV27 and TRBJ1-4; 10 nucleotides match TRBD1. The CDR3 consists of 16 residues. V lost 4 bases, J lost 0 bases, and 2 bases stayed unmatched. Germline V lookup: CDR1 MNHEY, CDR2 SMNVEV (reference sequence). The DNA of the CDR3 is TGTGCCAGCAGTTCGGGACAGGGGACAACTAATGAAAAACTGTTTTTT. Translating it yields CASSSGQGTTNEKLFF.

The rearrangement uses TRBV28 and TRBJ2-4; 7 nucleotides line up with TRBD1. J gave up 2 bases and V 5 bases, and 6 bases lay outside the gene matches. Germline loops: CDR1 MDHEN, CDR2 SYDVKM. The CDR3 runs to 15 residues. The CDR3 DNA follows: TGTGCCAGCAGTACAGGGGATGTGACCAAAAACATTCAGTACTTC. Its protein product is CASSTGDVTKNIQYF.

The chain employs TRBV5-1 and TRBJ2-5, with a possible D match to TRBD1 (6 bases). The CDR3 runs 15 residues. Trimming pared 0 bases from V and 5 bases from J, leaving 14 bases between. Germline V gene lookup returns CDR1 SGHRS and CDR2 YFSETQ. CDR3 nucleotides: TGCGCCAGCAGCTTGGGGACAGCGGCCCCGGAGACCCAGTACTTC. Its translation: CASSLGTAAPETQYF.

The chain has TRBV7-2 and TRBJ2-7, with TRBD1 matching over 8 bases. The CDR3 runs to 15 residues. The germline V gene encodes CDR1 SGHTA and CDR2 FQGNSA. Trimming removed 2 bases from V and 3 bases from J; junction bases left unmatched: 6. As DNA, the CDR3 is TGTGCCAGCAGCTTACAAACAGGGGGGTACTACGAGCAGTACTTC. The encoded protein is CASSLQTGGYYEQYF.

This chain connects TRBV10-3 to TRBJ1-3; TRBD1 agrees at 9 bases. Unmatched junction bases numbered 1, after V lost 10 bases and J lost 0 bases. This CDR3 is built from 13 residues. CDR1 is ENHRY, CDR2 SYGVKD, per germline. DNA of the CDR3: TGTGCCACGACAGGGGGCTCTGGAAACACCATATATTTT. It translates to CATTGGSGNTIYF.

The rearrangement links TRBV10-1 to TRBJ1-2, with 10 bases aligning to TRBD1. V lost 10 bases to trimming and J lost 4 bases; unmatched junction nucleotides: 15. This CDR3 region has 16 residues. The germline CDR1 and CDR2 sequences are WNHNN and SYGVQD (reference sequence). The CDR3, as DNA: TGCGCCATCGGGACAGGGGTACGATGTCGGGCCTATGGCTACACCTTC. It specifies CAIGTGVRCRAYGYTF.

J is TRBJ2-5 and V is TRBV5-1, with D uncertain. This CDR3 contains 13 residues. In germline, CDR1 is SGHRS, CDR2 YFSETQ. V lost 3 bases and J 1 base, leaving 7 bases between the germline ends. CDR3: CASSSKSQETQYF. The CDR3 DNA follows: TGCGCCAGCAGCTCAAAATCCCAAGAGACCCAGTACTTC. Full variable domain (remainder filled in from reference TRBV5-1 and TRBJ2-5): KAGVTQTPRYLIKTRGQQVTLSCSPISGHRSVSWYQQTPGQGLQFLFEYFSETQRNKGNFPGRFSGRQFSNSRSEMNVSTLELGDSALYLCASSSKSQETQYFGPGTRLLVL.

The DNA for the CDR3 is TGTGCCAGCAGAGCCCTGGACAGTACCACCGGGGAGCTGTTTTTT. The encoded protein is CASRALDSTTGELFF. V usage is TRBV5-8 and J usage is TRBJ2-2; perhaps TRBD1 as D (6 bases). The CDR3 runs to 15 residues. Between the trimmed V and J ends, which lost 5 bases and 4 bases, there was a span of 15 bases. CDR1 is SGHTS and CDR2 is YDEGEE in the germline V gene.

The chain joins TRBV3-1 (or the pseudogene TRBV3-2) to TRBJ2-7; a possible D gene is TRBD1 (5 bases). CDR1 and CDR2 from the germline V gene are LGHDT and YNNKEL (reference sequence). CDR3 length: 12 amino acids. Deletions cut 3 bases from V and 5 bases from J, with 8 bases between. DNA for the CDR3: TGTGCCAGCAGCCATCTCAGGGACGAGCAGTACTTC. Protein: CASSHLRDEQYF.

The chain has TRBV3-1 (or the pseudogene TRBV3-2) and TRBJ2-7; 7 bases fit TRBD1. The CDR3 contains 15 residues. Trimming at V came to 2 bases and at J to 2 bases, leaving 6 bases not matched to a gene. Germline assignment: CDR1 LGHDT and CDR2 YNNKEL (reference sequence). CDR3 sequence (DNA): TGTGCCAGCAGCCAACGACAGGGATTCGCCTACGAGCAGTACTTC. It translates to CASSQRQGFAYEQYF.

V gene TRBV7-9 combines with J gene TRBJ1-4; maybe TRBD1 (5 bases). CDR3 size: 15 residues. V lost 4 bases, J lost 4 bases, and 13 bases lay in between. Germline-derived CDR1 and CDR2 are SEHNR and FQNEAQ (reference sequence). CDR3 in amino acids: CASSSTGGNNEKLFF. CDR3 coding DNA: TGTGCCAGCAGCTCAACAGGAGGGAATAATGAAAAACTGTTTTTT.

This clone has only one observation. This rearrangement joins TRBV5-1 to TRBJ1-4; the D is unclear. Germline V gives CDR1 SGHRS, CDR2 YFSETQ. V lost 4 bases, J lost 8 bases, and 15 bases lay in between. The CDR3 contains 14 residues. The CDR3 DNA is TGCGCCAGCAGCCCTGTCAGGATTGACGAAAAACTGTTTTTT. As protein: CASSPVRIDEKLFF.

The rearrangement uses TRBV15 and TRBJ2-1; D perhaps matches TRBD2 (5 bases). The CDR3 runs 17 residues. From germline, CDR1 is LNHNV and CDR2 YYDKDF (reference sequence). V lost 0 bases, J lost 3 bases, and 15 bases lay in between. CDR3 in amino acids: CATSRDRGMNYYNEQFF. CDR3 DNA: TGTGCCACCAGCAGAGATCGGGGTATGAACTACTACAATGAGCAGTTCTTC.

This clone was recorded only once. CDR3: CASSLGGRMETQYF. CDR3 nucleotide sequence: TGTGCCAGCAGCTTAGGGGGGCGGATGGAGACCCAGTACTTC. The chain combines TRBV7-2 with TRBJ2-5; possibly TRBD1 for D (6 bases). The V end lost 1 base, the J end lost 5 bases, and 11 bases lay between the germline ends. The germline CDR1 and CDR2 sequences are SGHTA and FQGNSA. The CDR3 is 14 residues long.

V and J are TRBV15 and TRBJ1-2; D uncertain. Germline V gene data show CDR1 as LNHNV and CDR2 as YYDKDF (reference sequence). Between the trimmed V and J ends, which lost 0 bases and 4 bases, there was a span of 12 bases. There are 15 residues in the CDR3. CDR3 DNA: TGTGCCACCAGCAGAGATGCCGCAGGCTTCTATGGCTACACCTTC. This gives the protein CATSRDAAGFYGYTF. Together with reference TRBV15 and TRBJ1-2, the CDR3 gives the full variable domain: DAMVIQNPRYQVTQFGKPVTLSCSQTLNHNVMYWYQQKSSQAPKLLFHYYDKDFNNEADTPDNFQSRRPNTSFCFLDIRSPGLGDTAMYLCATSRDAAGFYGYTFGSGTRLTVV.

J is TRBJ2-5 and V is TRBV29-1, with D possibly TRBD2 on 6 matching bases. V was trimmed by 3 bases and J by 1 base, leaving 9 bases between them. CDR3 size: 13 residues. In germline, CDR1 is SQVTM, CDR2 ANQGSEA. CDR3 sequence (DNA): TGCAGCGTTGATTGGAGGGCCCAAGAGACCCAGTACTTC. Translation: CSVDWRAQETQYF.

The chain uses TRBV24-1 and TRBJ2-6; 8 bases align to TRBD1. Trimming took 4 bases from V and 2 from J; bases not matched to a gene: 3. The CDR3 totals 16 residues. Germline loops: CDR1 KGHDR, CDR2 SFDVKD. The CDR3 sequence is CATSDTQGAGANVLTF. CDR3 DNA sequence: TGTGCCACCAGTGACACACAGGGGGCTGGGGCCAACGTCCTGACTTTC.

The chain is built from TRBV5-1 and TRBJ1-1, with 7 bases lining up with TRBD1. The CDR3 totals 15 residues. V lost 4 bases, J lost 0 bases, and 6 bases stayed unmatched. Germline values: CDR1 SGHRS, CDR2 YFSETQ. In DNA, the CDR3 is TGCGCCAGCAGCCCCGAGACAGGGCTGAACACTGAAGCTTTCTTT. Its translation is CASSPETGLNTEAFF. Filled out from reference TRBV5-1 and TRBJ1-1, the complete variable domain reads KAGVTQTPRYLIKTRGQQVTLSCSPISGHRSVSWYQQTPGQGLQFLFEYFSETQRNKGNFPGRFSGRQFSNSRSEMNVSTLELGDSALYLCASSPETGLNTEAFFGQGTRLTVV.

CDR3 sequence reads: CASSPLSAPDTQYF. The DNA of the CDR3 is TGTGCCAGCTCACCGCTATCCGCCCCAGATACGCAGTATTTT. The chain carries TRBV18 and TRBJ2-3; D is ambiguous. Trimming took off 3 bases at V and 4 bases at J, with 11 bases between the two ends. Germline V gene lookup returns CDR1 KGHSH and CDR2 LQKENI. This CDR3 contains 14 residues.

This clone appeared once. CDR3 residues: CASSTPVGLTGEAFF. The CDR3 coding sequence is TGTGCCAGTAGTACCCCGGTGGGACTAACTGGTGAAGCTTTCTTT. This rearrangement joins TRBV19 to TRBJ1-1; a weak D match, TRBD1 (5 bases). The CDR3 has 15 residues. Trimming removed 4 bases at V and 7 bases at J, with 19 bases between. Germline CDR1 LNHDA, CDR2 SQIVND (reference sequence).

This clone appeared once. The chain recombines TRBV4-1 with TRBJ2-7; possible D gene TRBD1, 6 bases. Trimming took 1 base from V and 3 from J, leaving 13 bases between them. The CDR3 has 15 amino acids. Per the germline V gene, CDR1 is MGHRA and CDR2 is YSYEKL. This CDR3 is CASSQGQVSIYEQYF. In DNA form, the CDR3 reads TGCGCCAGCAGCCAAGGACAGGTCTCTATCTACGAGCAGTACTTC.

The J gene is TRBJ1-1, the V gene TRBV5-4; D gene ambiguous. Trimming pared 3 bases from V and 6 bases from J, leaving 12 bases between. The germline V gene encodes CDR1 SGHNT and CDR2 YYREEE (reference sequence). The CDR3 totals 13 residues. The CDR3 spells CASSSPTRAEAFF. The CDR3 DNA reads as TGTGCCAGCAGCTCTCCTACTAGGGCTGAAGCTTTCTTT.

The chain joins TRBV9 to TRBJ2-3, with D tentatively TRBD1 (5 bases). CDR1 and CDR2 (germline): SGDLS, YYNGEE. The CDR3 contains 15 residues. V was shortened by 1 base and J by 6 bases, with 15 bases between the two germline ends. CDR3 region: CASSVSPQQADTQYF. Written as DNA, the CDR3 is TGTGCCAGCAGCGTATCTCCACAACAGGCGGATACGCAGTATTTT.

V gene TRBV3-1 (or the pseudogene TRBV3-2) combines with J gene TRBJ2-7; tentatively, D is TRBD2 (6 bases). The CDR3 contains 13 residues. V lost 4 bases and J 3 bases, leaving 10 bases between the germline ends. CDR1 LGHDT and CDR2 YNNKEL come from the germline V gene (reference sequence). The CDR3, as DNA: TGTGCCAGCAGCCCGGGACTTCACTACGAGCAGTACTTC. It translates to CASSPGLHYEQYF.

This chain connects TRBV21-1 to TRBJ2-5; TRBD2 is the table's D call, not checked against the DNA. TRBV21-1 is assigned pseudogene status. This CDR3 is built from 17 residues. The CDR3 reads CASSKVKAGLVQETQYF. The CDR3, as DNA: TGTGCCAGCAGCAAAGTAAAGGCAGGACTAGTACAAGAGACCCAGTACTTC.

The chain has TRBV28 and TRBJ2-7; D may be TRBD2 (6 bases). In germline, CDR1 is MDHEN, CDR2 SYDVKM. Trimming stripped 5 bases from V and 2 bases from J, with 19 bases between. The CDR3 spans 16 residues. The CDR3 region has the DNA TGTGCCAGCAGTGCCCCTGTTCCTGGAGGGACCTACGAGCAGTACTTC. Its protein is CASSAPVPGGTYEQYF.